In this sample, the clone carrying this TCR beta chain turned up once. Antigen specificity is unknown. The data derive from a study of Ad26.COV2.S vaccination and SARS-CoV-2 variants. Stated treatment: around 19 received Ad26.COV2.S at low or high dose, single or two shots; about 5 received placebo; per-sample allocation not given. Sampling took place 63 days after the first vaccine or placebo injection. This vaccine is an Ad26 vector that expresses the Wuhan-strain SARS-CoV-2 spike. General study findings and limits: After vaccination, substantial breadth of spike-specific CD8+ and CD4+ responses was reported. The study found higher spike-specific TCR breadth in vaccine than placebo recipients. Measurements of TCR breadth and depth may have given underestimates of the total T cell responses.

Using immunoSEQ multiplex PCR, the repertoire was profiled, and TCRdb retains in-frame clones only, with some absent. Of some 390,000 clones detected, around 91% appear once; the ten largest clones hold approximately 1.9%. Looked up from germline, CDR1 is SGHAT and CDR2 is FQNNGV. Trimming pared 6 bases from V and 8 bases from J, leaving 20 bases between. The CDR3 length is 15 residues. Sequencing was performed on peripheral blood, taken in a trial of Ad26.COV2.S vaccine versus placebo. This sequence originates from a person aged 18-60 years who received the Ad26.COV2.S COVID-19 vaccine or a placebo. The V gene is TRBV11-2, the J gene TRBJ2-1, with TRBD2 as a possible D gene (6 bases). The CDR3 sequence is CASSSPTPGEDEQFF. The CDR3 region has the DNA TGTGCCAGCAGTTCCCCGACCCCTGGGGAGGATGAGCAGTTCTTC. Based on the CDR3 plus reference TRBV11-2 and TRBJ2-1, the full variable domain is EAGVAQSPRYKIIEKRQSVAFWCNPISGHATLYWYQQILGQGPKLLIQFQNNGVVDDSQLPKDRFSAERLKGVDSTLKIQPAKLEDSAVYLCASSSPTPGEDEQFFGPGTRLTVL.